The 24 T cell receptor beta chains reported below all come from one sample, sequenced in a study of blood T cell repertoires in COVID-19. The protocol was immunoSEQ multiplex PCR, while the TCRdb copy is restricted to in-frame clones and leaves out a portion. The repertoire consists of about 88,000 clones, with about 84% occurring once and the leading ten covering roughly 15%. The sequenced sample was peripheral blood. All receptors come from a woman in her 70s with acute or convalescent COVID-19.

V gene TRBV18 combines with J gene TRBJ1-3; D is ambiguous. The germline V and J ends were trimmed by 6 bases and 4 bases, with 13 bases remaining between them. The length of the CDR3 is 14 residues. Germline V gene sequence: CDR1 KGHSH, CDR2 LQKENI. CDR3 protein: CASSAGIDGNTIYF. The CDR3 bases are TGTGCCAGCTCTGCGGGGATCGACGGAAACACCATATATTTT.

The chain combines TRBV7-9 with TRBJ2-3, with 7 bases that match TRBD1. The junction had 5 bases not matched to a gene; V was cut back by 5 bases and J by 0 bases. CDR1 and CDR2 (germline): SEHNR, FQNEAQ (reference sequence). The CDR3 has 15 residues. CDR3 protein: CASSRQGPSTDTQYF. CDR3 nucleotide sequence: TGTGCCAGCAGCCGACAGGGCCCTAGCACAGATACGCAGTATTTT.

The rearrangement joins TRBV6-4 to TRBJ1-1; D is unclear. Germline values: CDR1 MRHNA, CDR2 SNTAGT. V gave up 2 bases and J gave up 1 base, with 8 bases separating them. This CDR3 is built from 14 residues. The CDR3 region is CASSDTAENTEAFF. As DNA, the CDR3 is TGTGCCAGCAGTGACACGGCGGAGAACACTGAAGCTTTCTTT.

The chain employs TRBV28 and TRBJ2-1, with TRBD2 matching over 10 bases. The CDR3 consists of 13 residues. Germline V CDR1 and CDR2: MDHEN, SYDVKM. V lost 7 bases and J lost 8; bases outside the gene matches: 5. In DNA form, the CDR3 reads TGTGCCAGCAAACTAGCGGGGTGGGATGAGCAGTTCTTC. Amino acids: CASKLAGWDEQFF.

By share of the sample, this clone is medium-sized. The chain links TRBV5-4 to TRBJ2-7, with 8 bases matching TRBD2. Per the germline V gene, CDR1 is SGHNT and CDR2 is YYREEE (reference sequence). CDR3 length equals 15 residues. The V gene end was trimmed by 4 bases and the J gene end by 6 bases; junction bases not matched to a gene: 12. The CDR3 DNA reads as TGTGCCAGCAGCGATGGGACTAGTGGTTTTCCCGAGCAGTACGTC. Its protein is CASSDGTSGFPEQYV.

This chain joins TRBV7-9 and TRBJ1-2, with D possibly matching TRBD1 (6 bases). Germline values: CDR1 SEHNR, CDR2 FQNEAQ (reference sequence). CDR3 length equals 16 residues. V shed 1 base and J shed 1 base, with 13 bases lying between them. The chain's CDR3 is CASSLVWTDINYGYTF. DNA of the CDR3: TGTGCCAGCAGCTTAGTCTGGACAGACATTAACTATGGCTACACCTTC.

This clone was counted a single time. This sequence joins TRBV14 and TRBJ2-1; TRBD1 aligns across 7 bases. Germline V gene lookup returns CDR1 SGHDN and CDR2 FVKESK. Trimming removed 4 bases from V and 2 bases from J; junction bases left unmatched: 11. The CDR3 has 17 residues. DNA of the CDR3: TGTGCCAGCAGCCCAGGCGACAGGGTGGGGGCCTACAATGAGCAGTTCTTC. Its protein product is CASSPGDRVGAYNEQFF.

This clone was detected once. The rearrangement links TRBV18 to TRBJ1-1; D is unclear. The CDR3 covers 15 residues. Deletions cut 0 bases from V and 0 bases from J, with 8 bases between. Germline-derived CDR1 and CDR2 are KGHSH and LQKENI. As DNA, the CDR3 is TGTGCCAGCTCACCACCCTCAAACATGAACACTGAAGCTTTCTTT. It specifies CASSPPSNMNTEAFF.

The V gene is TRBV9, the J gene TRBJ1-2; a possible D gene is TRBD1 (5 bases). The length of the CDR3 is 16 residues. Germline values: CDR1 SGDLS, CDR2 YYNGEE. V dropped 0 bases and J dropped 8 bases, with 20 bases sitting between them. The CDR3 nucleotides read TGTGCCAGCAGCGTAGCTGGGGACTCCCAAGAGGGAGGCTACACCTTC. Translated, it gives CASSVAGDSQEGGYTF.

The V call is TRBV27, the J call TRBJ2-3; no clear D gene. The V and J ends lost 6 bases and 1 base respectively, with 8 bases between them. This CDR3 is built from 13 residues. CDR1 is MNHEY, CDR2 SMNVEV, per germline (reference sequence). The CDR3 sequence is CASRSAGTDTQYF. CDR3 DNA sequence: TGTGCCAGCAGATCGGCGGGCACAGATACGCAGTATTTT.

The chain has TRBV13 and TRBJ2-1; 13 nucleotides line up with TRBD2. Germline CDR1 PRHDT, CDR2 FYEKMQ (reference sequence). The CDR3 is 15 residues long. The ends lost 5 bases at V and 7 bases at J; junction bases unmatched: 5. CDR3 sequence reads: CASSLELAGGNEQFF. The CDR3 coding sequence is TGTGCCAGCAGCCTGGAACTAGCGGGAGGGAATGAGCAGTTCTTC.

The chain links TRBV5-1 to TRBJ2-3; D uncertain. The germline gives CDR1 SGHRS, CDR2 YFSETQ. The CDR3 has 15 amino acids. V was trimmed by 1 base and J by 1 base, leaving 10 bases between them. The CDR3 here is CASSLYLTGTDTQYF. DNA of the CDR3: TGCGCCAGCAGCTTGTACCTCACAGGCACAGATACGCAGTATTTT.

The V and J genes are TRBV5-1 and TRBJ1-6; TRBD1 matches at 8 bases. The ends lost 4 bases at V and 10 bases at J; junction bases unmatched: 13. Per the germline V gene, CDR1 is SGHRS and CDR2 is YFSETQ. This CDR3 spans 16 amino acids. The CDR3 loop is CASSTRDRGFGSPLHF. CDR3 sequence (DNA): TGCGCCAGCAGCACTAGAGACAGGGGATTTGGCTCACCCCTCCACTTT.

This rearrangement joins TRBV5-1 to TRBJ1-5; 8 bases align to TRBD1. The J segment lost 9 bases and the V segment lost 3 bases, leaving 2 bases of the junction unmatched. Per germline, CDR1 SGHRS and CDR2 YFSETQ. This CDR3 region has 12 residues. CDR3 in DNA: TGCGCCAGCAGCTCCGGGACAGGGCCCCAGCATTTT. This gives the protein CASSSGTGPQHF. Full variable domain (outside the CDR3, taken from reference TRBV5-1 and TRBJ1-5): KAGVTQTPRYLIKTRGQQVTLSCSPISGHRSVSWYQQTPGQGLQFLFEYFSETQRNKGNFPGRFSGRQFSNSRSEMNVSTLELGDSALYLCASSSGTGPQHFGDGTRLSIL.

CDR3 residues: CASSSSRGTSNEQFF. DNA of the CDR3: TGTGCCAGCAGCTCCTCGAGAGGGACTAGCAATGAGCAGTTCTTC. V and J are TRBV7-6 and TRBJ2-1; 8 bases match TRBD2. Trimming took 4 bases from V and 6 from J; bases not matched to a gene: 8. CDR3 length equals 15 residues. The germline V gene has CDR1 SGHVS and CDR2 FNYEAQ.

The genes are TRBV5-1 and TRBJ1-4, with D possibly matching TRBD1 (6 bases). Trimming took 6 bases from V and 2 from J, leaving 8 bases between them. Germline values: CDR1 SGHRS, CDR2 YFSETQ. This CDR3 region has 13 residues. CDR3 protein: CASKQGTNEKLFF. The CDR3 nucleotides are TGCGCCAGCAAACAGGGTACTAATGAAAAACTGTTTTTT.

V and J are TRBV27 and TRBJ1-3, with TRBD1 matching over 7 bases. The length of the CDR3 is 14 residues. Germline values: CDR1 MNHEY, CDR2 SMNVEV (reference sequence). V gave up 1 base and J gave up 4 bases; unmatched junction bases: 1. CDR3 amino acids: CASSLLGQGNTIYF. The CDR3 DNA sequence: TGTGCCAGCAGTTTATTGGGACAGGGAAACACCATATATTTT.

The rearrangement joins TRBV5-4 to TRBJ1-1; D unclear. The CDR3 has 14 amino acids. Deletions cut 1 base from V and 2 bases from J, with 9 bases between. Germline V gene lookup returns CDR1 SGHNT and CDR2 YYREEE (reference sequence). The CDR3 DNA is TGTGCCAGCAGCTTGAACAGCCGAAACACTGAAGCTTTCTTT. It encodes CASSLNSRNTEAFF.

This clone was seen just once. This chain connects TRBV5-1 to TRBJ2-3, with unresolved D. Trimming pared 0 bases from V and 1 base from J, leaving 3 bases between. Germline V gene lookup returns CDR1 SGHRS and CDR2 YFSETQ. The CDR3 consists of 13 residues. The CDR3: CASSLVGTDTQYF. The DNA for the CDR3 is TGCGCCAGCAGCTTGGTAGGCACAGATACGCAGTATTTT.

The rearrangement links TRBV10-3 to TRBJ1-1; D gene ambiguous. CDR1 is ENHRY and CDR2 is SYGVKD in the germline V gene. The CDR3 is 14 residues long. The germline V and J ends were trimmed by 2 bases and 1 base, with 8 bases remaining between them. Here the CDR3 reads CAISENSGNTEAFF. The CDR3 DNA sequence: TGTGCCATCAGTGAGAACAGTGGGAACACTGAAGCTTTCTTT.

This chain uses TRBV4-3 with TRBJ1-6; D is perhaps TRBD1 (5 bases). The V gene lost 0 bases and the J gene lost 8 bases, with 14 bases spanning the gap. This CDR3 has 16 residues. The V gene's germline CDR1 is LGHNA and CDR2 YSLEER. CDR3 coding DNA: TGCGCCAGCAGCCAAGATTTGGAGGGGTCGGATTCACCCCTCCACTTT. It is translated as CASSQDLEGSDSPLHF.

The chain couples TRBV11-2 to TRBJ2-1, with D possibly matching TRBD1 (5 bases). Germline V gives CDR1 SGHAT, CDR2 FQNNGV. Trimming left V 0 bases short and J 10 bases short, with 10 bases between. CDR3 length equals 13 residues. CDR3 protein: CASSLDRWGEQFF. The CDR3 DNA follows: TGTGCCAGCAGCTTAGATAGGTGGGGCGAGCAGTTCTTC.

The CDR3 sequence: CASSLRQNQETQYF. CDR3 coding DNA: TGTGCCAGCAGCTTGCGGCAGAACCAAGAGACCCAGTACTTC. The chain combines TRBV7-2 with TRBJ2-5; D not certain. Trimming left V 3 bases short and J 0 bases short, with 8 bases between. This CDR3 has 14 residues. CDR1 SGHTA and CDR2 FQGNSA come from the germline V gene.

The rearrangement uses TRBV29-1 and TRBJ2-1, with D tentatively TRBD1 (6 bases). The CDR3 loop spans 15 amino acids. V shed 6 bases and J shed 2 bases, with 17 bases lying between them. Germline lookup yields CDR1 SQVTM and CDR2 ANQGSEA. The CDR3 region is CSVQQGTGTYNEQFF. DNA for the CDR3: TGCAGCGTGCAACAGGGAACTGGAACCTACAATGAGCAGTTCTTC.